This TCR beta chain derives from a study of CD8 T cells in Susac syndrome. This clonotype has just one count. The antigen is not known. CD8+ and CD4+ T cells from blood underwent TCR beta sequencing, which was carried out in a high-throughput format. Negative isolation was used for CD8+ and CD4+ T cells, and FACS enrichment was applied to TEMRA cells. Broader study findings: That the number of individuals in its TCR sequencing and HLA analysis was relatively small was acknowledged by the study.

The CDR3 loop spans 13 amino acids. The V end lost 4 bases, the J end lost 3 bases, and 10 bases lay between the germline ends. Germline V gives CDR1 SQVTM, CDR2 ANQGSEA. RNA, at roughly 0.45 to 1 ug, was reverse transcribed with random hexamers. Amplification of TCR beta CDR3 across 54 Vbeta and 13 Jbeta was performed with immunoSEQ multiplex PCR. TCRdb reprocessed the immunoSEQ multiplex PCR reads with MiXCR, giving one entry per CDR3 protein. This table holds about 110,000 distinct CDR3 sequences, 95% to 98% found once. What was sequenced was CD4+ T cells from PBMCs. The rearrangement links TRBV29-1 to TRBJ1-3, with D possibly matching TRBD1 (6 bases). This receptor was identified in a human donor in good health. CDR3 residues: CSVGQQGGNTIYF. The CDR3 nucleotides read TGCAGCGTTGGACAACAGGGTGGAAACACCATATATTTT.